This TCR beta chain was retrieved from a study of T cells in tuberculosis (dated by TCRdb to the late 2010s). Regarding the study in general: The study combined CD1B tetramers and high-throughput TCR immunosequencing to characterize T cells specific for the mycobacterial lipid antigen glucose monomycolate (GMM). IGRA-negative adolescents, IGRA-positive adolescents with latent tuberculosis and adults with active tuberculosis, approximately nine per group, were compared in a South African clinical cohort. Active tuberculosis patient PBMC were archived before or within 7 days of starting standard anti-tuberculosis treatment. Study-wide conclusions, independent of this receptor: A classifier using the diverse GMM-specific repertoire reached approximately 90% accuracy (AUROC roughly 0.9), compared with more than 65% accuracy using GEM motif frequencies. Shorter CDR3-alpha lengths in active tuberculosis patients partly drove the smaller NN-distances, and the TCR-beta difference was not statistically significant. Clinical samples were selected based on which cryopreserved specimens were available, and the active tuberculosis cases were adults whereas the controls were adolescents. Compared with IGRA-negative controls, TCR-alpha repertoires from active tuberculosis had smaller mean NN-distances to GMM-specific TCRs, which suggests that these TCRs underwent clonal expansion.

Concerning this clone itself: No antigen is known for it. No base quality values were provided; no much bigger clone lies one nucleotide off.

The immunoSEQ multiplex PCR assay was used to generate TCR libraries, with TCR-beta and/or TCR-alpha/delta assays applied to each sample. Amplified TCR libraries were sequenced on the Illumina high-throughput platform. On the authors' methods: Clustering and dimensionality reduction relied on pairwise TCRdist distances among GMM-specific receptors from T cells that were either sorted ex vivo or expanded in vitro. Each clinical repertoire was scored by mean NN-distance, the average TCRdist to the nearest 10% of tetramer-positive reference sequences. GEM TCR motif frequency was calculated as the fraction of unique TCRs that matched known GEM sequences in V/J usage and CDR3 length. Linear discriminant analysis with leave-one-out cross-validation, implemented in scikit-learn, was used to classify active tuberculosis. TCRdb mirrors the immuneACCESS table, restricted to in-frame sequences. Some clones are absent from its copies; in checked studies, under half trace to an unresolved V gene, and the reason for the others is unknown. The V and J calls and clone size were taken over from that table, and D and trimming were inferred from the DNA. This sample lists 25,000 to 35,000 clones; roughly nine tenths were detected once. Under 7% of the sample belongs to the ten largest clones.

This sample's time point label indicates: new active TB diagnosis, blood taken before or within 7 days of starting treatment. Patients with active tuberculosis were defined as newly diagnosed, HIV-seronegative South African adults aged 18 years or older. Active tuberculosis was confirmed by positive sputum smear microscopy and/or positive M. tuberculosis culture. Immunosequencing was performed on unsorted cryopreserved PBMC and covered 75,000 to 100,000 T cells per clinical donor on average. As encoded in the germline V gene, CDR1 is SGHRS while CDR2 is YFSETQ. The CDR3 measures 17 amino acids from cysteine to phenylalanine. Only the CDR3 DNA is retained, 51 bases long and in frame from the first base. From V the trimming removes 3 bases and from J it removes 8 bases, while the gene matches leave 12 bases of the junction unaccounted for.

This material consisted of PBMCs, taken at tuberculosis diagnosis. This TCR was sampled from an adult with tuberculosis. The chain employs TRBV5-1 and TRBJ1-4, and TRBD1 aligns with 11 junction nucleotides. The base sequence is TGCGCCAGCAGCTCCGAGGGACAGGGGGGTGTCGGGGAAAAACTGTTTTTT. The resulting protein is CASSSEGQGGVGEKLFF. Reference TRBV5-1 and TRBJ1-4 proteins supply the regions before and after the CDR3; the full variable domain is: KAGVTQTPRYLIKTRGQQVTLSCSPISGHRSVSWYQQTPGQGLQFLFEYFSETQRNKGNFPGRFSGRQFSNSRSEMNVSTLELGDSALYLCASSSEGQGGVGEKLFFGSGTQLSVL.